Each of the 9 T cell receptor beta chains below was sequenced from the same sample in a study of blood T cell repertoires in COVID-19. TCRdb keeps only in-frame clones here, not all; method: immunoSEQ multiplex PCR. The top ten hold around 2.2% of the sample, which has about 49,000 clones, 75% to 90% seen once. Sequencing input: peripheral blood. All receptors derive from an elderly woman with COVID-19, enrolled during active disease.

The genes are TRBV5-1 and TRBJ2-1; TRBD2 aligns across 14 bases. Germline CDR1 is SGHRS and CDR2 is YFSETQ. Trimming took 1 base from V and 4 from J; bases not matched to a gene: 16. This CDR3 comprises 21 residues. The CDR3, as DNA: TGCGCCAGCAGCTTGACGGGACTAGCGGGAGTAGTAGACAGAAATTACAATGAGCAGTTCTTC. Translated: CASSLTGLAGVVDRNYNEQFF.

The CDR3 bases are TGTGCCAGCAGTTACGGGACTTTCTCTGGAAACACCATATATTTT. This translates into CASSYGTFSGNTIYF. The V call is TRBV6-5, the J call TRBJ1-3, with D perhaps TRBD1 (5 bases). In germline, CDR1 is MNHEY, CDR2 SVGAGI. The ends were cut back, 2 bases at V and 0 bases at J, with 8 bases in the middle. This CDR3 is 15 amino acids long.

The chain links TRBV19 to TRBJ1-5; the match to TRBD1 covers 9 bases. Germline V CDR1 and CDR2: LNHDA, SQIVND (reference sequence). The length of the CDR3 is 17 residues. V lost 5 bases and J lost 2; bases outside the gene matches: 10. This CDR3 is CASSSDRGDSGNQPQHF. The CDR3 DNA reads as TGTGCCAGTAGTTCCGACAGGGGGGATAGTGGCAATCAGCCCCAGCATTTT.

V gene TRBV6-1 combines with J gene TRBJ1-6; weak D call: TRBD1 (5 bases). Per the germline V gene, CDR1 is MNHNS and CDR2 is SASEGT. With 0 bases removed from V and 6 bases from J, the gap between germline ends came to 6 bases. This CDR3 contains 14 residues. The CDR3 loop is CASSEAQGNSPLHF. CDR3 coding DNA: TGTGCCAGCAGTGAAGCGCAGGGTAATTCACCCCTCCACTTT.

The CDR3 coding sequence is TGTGCCAGCAGCCTAACTTGGGGCTACACCTTC. Its protein product is CASSLTWGYTF. The rearrangement links TRBV11-2 to TRBJ1-2; unclear D gene. V was trimmed by 5 bases and J by 8 bases, leaving 9 bases between them. CDR3 length: 11 amino acids. Germline V gene sequence: CDR1 SGHAT, CDR2 FQNNGV.

The chain combines TRBV7-9 with TRBJ1-6; TRBD1 agrees at 11 bases. Germline lookup yields CDR1 SEHNR and CDR2 FQNEAQ (reference sequence). CDR3 size: 14 residues. V lost 5 bases to trimming and J lost 9 bases; unmatched junction nucleotides: 3. The CDR3 spells CASSQGQGVSPLHF. CDR3 nucleotides: TGTGCCAGCAGCCAGGGACAGGGGGTTTCACCCCTCCACTTT.

V gene TRBV9 combines with J gene TRBJ1-6; TRBD1 agrees at 8 bases. The V and J ends lost 4 bases and 6 bases, in that order; junction bases with no gene match: 3. This CDR3 has 14 amino acids. Germline CDR1 reads SGDLS; CDR2 reads YYNGEE. The CDR3 here is CASSLGQVNSPLHF. Written as DNA, the CDR3 is TGTGCCAGCAGCCTGGGACAGGTTAATTCACCCCTCCACTTT.

The CDR3, as DNA: TGTGCCAGCAGTTGGGACAGGGCTGAGACCCAGTACTTC. Translation: CASSWDRAETQYF. This rearrangement joins TRBV12-3 or TRBV12-4 to TRBJ2-5; 9 nucleotides match TRBD1. The junction had 2 bases not matched to a gene; V was cut back by 4 bases and J by 5 bases. This CDR3 has 13 residues.

The chain uses TRBV6-5 and TRBJ1-2, with 9 bases that match TRBD1. Germline assignment: CDR1 MNHEY and CDR2 SVGAGI. The CDR3 has 15 amino acids. V shed 2 bases, J shed 7 bases, and the junction held 8 bases outside the gene matches. Written as DNA, the CDR3 is TGTGCCAGCAGTTACGCGGGGGGACAGGGTGGTGGCTACACCTTC. As protein: CASSYAGGQGGGYTF.